This TCR beta chain was sequenced for a study of cytomegalovirus exposure and HLA in healthy donors. This clone was seen only once. The antigen is undetermined. Findings of the study overall: Indistinguishability led to the exclusion of some V segments, TRBV6-2 and TRBV6-3 included. It was only CMV serostatus that was available as immune exposure information.

CDR1 is MDHEN, CDR2 SYDVKM, per germline. V was clipped by 4 bases and J by 2 bases; unmatched bases: 7. The CDR3 is made up of 16 amino acids. The PCR made use of 60 Vbeta and 13 Jbeta primers. Using immunoSEQ multiplex PCR, the repertoire was profiled, and TCRdb retains in-frame clones only, with some absent. This table holds 100,000 to 120,000 clones, over 60% found once. The sequencing input was PBMCs. The chain uses TRBV28 and TRBJ2-4; 8 bases line up with TRBD2. This sequence was found in a woman in her twenties or thirties in good health and CMV-seronegative. The CDR3 DNA sequence: TGTGCCAGCAGTTCCGGGGGGGTTCGAACCAAAAACATTCAGTACTTC. It encodes CASSSGGVRTKNIQYF.